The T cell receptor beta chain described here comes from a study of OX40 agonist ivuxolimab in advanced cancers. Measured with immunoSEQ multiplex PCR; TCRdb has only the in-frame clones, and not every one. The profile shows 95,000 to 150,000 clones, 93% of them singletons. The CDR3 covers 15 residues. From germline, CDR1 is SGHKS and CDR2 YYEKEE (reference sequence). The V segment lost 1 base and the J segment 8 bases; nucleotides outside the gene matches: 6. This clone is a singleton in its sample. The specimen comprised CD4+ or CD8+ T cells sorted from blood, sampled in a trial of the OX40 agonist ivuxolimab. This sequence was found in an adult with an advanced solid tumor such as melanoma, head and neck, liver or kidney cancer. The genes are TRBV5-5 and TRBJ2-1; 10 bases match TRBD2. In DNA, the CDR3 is TGTGCCAGCAGCTTGATCAGCGGGAGGGCCGATGAGCAGTTCTTC. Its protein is CASSLISGRADEQFF.